This passage covers 15 T cell receptor beta chains from one sample sequenced in a study of blood T cell repertoires in COVID-19. Some clones are missing from TCRdb's copy, which holds only in-frame ones; the method was immunoSEQ multiplex PCR. Among a few hundred thousand clones listed, 84% were seen once. Sequencing was carried out using peripheral blood. The receptors come from a woman in her 40s who had recovered from COVID-19.

The chain links TRBV19 to TRBJ1-5, with 7 nucleotides matching TRBD1. This CDR3 spans 18 amino acids. Germline assignment: CDR1 LNHDA and CDR2 SQIVND (reference sequence). The ends lost 1 base at V and 5 bases at J; junction bases unmatched: 14. In DNA form, the CDR3 reads TGTGCCAGTAGTATAGCCCCTAGGGACAGCGCAACGCATCAGCCCCAGCATTTT. Protein product: CASSIAPRDSATHQPQHF.

The chain links TRBV2 to TRBJ2-7, with 7 bases fitting TRBD1. CDR3 size: 15 residues. The germline V gene encodes CDR1 SNHLY and CDR2 FYNNEI. J gave up 1 base and V 8 bases, and 11 bases lay outside the gene matches. CDR3 DNA: TGTGCCAGCGTAAAAACAGGGGCGAAGTCCTACGAGCAGTACTTC. As protein: CASVKTGAKSYEQYF.

The chain links TRBV5-4 to TRBJ2-1; tentative D call: TRBD1 (5 bases). This CDR3 has 13 residues. CDR1 is SGHNT, CDR2 YYREEE, per germline (reference sequence). The V and J ends lost 4 bases and 4 bases respectively, with 9 bases between them. CDR3 DNA sequence: TGTGCCAGCAGCCCAGACAGTTACAATGAGCAGTTCTTC. Protein product: CASSPDSYNEQFF.

The rearrangement joins TRBV13 to TRBJ2-1; TRBD2 might be the D (7 bases). Germline V gene sequence: CDR1 PRHDT, CDR2 FYEKMQ (reference sequence). The CDR3 length is 16 residues. V lost 6 bases, J lost 4 bases, and 19 bases lay in between. Here the CDR3 reads CASRLRGGASYNEQFF. Written as DNA, the CDR3 is TGTGCCAGCAGGCTTAGAGGGGGGGCGTCGTACAATGAGCAGTTCTTC. Together with reference TRBV13 and TRBJ2-1, the CDR3 gives the full variable domain: AAGVIQSPRHLIKEKRETATLKCYPIPRHDTVYWYQQGPGQDPQFLISFYEKMQSDKGSIPDRFSAQQFSDYHSELNMSSLELGDSALYFCASRLRGGASYNEQFFGPGTRLTVL.

The chain recombines TRBV9 with TRBJ2-2; TRBD2 aligns across 9 bases. Per germline, CDR1 SGDLS and CDR2 YYNGEE. V lost 0 bases to trimming and J lost 0 bases; unmatched junction nucleotides: 3. The CDR3 is 17 amino acids. The CDR3 DNA is TGTGCCAGCAGCGTAGTTGCGGGGGGGACGAACACCGGGGAGCTGTTTTTT. Its translation is CASSVVAGGTNTGELFF.

This chain links TRBV19 with TRBJ2-2; tentative D call: TRBD2 (5 bases). With 4 bases removed from V and 2 bases from J, the gap between germline ends came to 11 bases. CDR1 is LNHDA and CDR2 is SQIVND in the germline V gene (reference sequence). The CDR3 is made up of 15 amino acids. The CDR3 DNA reads TGTGCCAGTAGTAGAGGCCGGGGAAACACCGGGGAGCTGTTTTTT. Translation gives CASSRGRGNTGELFF.

This chain joins TRBV18 and TRBJ1-1; D is perhaps TRBD1 (5 bases). The CDR3 is 14 residues long. Germline-derived CDR1 and CDR2 are KGHSH and LQKENI. Trimming took off 4 bases at V and 4 bases at J, with 13 bases between the two ends. DNA for the CDR3: TGTGCCAGCTCACGACAGCCTGGCGGCACTGAAGCTTTCTTT. Translation: CASSRQPGGTEAFF.

V gene TRBV7-3 combines with J gene TRBJ1-2, with 8 bases aligning to TRBD1. There are 16 residues in the CDR3. Trimming removed 0 bases from V and 6 bases from J; junction bases left unmatched: 9. Germline V lookup: CDR1 SGHTA, CDR2 FQGTGA. CDR3 protein: CASSLTGTGTVDGYTF. The CDR3 DNA follows: TGTGCCAGCAGCTTAACTGGGACAGGTACCGTGGATGGCTACACCTTC.

The CDR3 reads CAWSYLAGWNSPLHF. CDR3 coding DNA: TGTGCCTGGAGTTATCTTGCAGGGTGGAATTCACCCCTCCACTTT. The chain has TRBV30 and TRBJ1-6; weak D call: TRBD1 (5 bases). Germline V gene data show CDR1 as GTSNPN and CDR2 as SVGIG (reference sequence). This CDR3 is 15 amino acids long. V lost 2 bases and J lost 7, with 15 bases in between. The complete variable domain, with remaining parts taken from reference TRBV30 and TRBJ1-6, reads SQTIHQWPATLVQPVGSPLSLECTVEGTSNPNLYWYRQAAGRGLQLLFYSVGIGQISSEVPQNLSASRPQDRQFILSSKKLLLSDSGFYLCAWSYLAGWNSPLHFGNGTRLTVT.

Comments on this clone: Additional DNA sequences in this sample encode the identical CDR3. This sequence joins TRBV12-3 or TRBV12-4 and TRBJ2-7; 7 nucleotides align to TRBD1. This CDR3 region has 13 residues. V lost 3 bases, J lost 3 bases, and 2 bases stayed unmatched. CDR3 region: CASSLGTDYEQYF. The CDR3 bases are TGTGCCAGCAGTTTGGGGACAGACTACGAGCAGTACTTC.

J is TRBJ1-1 and V is TRBV5-5, with unresolved D. Germline CDR1 reads SGHKS; CDR2 reads YYEKEE (reference sequence). CDR3 size: 13 residues. Trimming removed 5 bases from V and 3 bases from J, with 11 bases in between. CDR3 region: CASRLLLDTEAFF. DNA of the CDR3: TGTGCCAGCAGATTACTTTTGGACACTGAAGCTTTCTTT.

V usage is TRBV18 and J usage is TRBJ1-1, with a weak D call TRBD1 (5 bases). Germline CDR1 reads KGHSH; CDR2 reads LQKENI. Deletions cut 5 bases from V and 3 bases from J, with 13 bases between. The CDR3 runs to 14 residues. Here the CDR3 DNA reads TGTGCCAGCTCATACTACGACAGAGACACTGAAGCTTTCTTT. Its protein is CASSYYDRDTEAFF.

This clone was counted only a few times. This chain connects TRBV27 to TRBJ1-5; the D gene is possibly TRBD1 (6 bases). V dropped 6 bases and J dropped 4 bases, with 7 bases sitting between them. Germline lookup yields CDR1 MNHEY and CDR2 SMNVEV (reference sequence). The CDR3 is made up of 12 amino acids. CDR3 sequence reads: CASRGGNQPQHF. CDR3 DNA sequence: TGTGCCAGCAGAGGGGGAAATCAGCCCCAGCATTTT.

This chain uses TRBV5-5 with TRBJ2-1; TRBD1 aligns across 9 bases. Germline CDR1 and CDR2: SGHKS and YYEKEE (reference sequence). V lost 4 bases and J lost 2; bases outside the gene matches: 1. This CDR3 region has 14 residues. Here the CDR3 DNA reads TGTGCCAGCAGCGGACAGGGGACCTACAATGAGCAGTTCTTC. It encodes CASSGQGTYNEQFF. The variable domain in full, with the rest retrieved from reference TRBV5-5 and TRBJ2-1, is DAGVTQSPTHLIKTRGQQVTLRCSPISGHKSVSWYQQVLGQGPQFIFQYYEKEERGRGNFPDRFSARQFPNYSSELNVNALLLGDSALYLCASSGQGTYNEQFFGPGTRLTVL.

V is TRBV28 and J is TRBJ1-1; possible D gene TRBD1, 6 bases. Per the germline V gene, CDR1 is MDHEN and CDR2 is SYDVKM. The V end was cut by 4 bases, the J end by 0 bases, with 9 bases between. This CDR3 spans 14 amino acids. The CDR3 nucleotides read TGTGCCAGCAGTTGGGGGGGCCTGAACACTGAAGCTTTCTTT. It is translated as CASSWGGLNTEAFF.